The present TCR beta chain was sequenced within a study of shared clonotypes between healthy human individuals. Points from the study as a whole: Larger estimated richness was generally seen in naive subsets than in memory subsets.

Here immunoSEQ multiplex PCR was the method, and the copy in TCRdb shows in-frame clones only, minus some. The sample holds approximately 620,000 clones, 97% seen once. In germline, CDR1 is SGHAT, CDR2 FQNNGV. This CDR3 is built from 15 residues. With V trimmed by 3 bases and J by 8 bases, 10 bases remained unmatched. Details on this clone: Its antigen is unknown.

Specimen: naive CD4+ T cells sorted from blood. Described subset: CD45RA+ positively selected. The origin of this receptor is a woman in her 30s in good health. The chain joins TRBV11-2 to TRBJ2-3; 8 nucleotides align to TRBD2. The CDR3 region is CASSFTGGHVGTQYF. As DNA, the CDR3 is TGTGCCAGCAGCTTTACGGGAGGGCACGTAGGTACGCAGTATTTT. Together with reference TRBV11-2 and TRBJ2-3, the CDR3 gives the full variable domain: EAGVAQSPRYKIIEKRQSVAFWCNPISGHATLYWYQQILGQGPKLLIQFQNNGVVDDSQLPKDRFSAERLKGVDSTLKIQPAKLEDSAVYLCASSFTGGHVGTQYFGPGTRLTVL.